One sample yielded the 24 T cell receptor beta chains listed below, sequenced in a study of CD4 and CD8 cells across lung adenocarcinoma regions. From the PCR reads, TCRdb called clonotypes with MiXCR, one entry per CDR3 protein. This sample has about 10,000 distinct CDR3 sequences, with approximately 50% found just once. The sample taken for sequencing was CD8+ T cells from the margin of a lung tumor. These receptors all come from a male donor with lung adenocarcinoma. The CD4 and CD8 labels of this study may be unreliable.

The chain links TRBV24-1 to TRBJ2-1, with D possibly TRBD1 on 5 matching bases. The J call is uncertain, as TRBJ2-5 better fits the DNA end. Germline V gene sequence: CDR1 KGHDR, CDR2 SFDVKD. There are 15 residues in the CDR3. Written as DNA, the CDR3 is TGTGCCACCAGTGATTTGCAGGGCTCTCAAGAGACCCAGTACTTC. It codes for CATSDLQGSQETQYF.

Many counts were recorded for this clonotype. The rearrangement links TRBV7-2 to TRBJ2-3, with 12 nucleotides matching TRBD2. The V segment lost 2 bases and the J segment 5 bases; nucleotides outside the gene matches: 8. The CDR3 contains 17 residues. From germline, CDR1 is SGHTA and CDR2 FQGNSA. The CDR3 coding sequence is TGTGCCAGCAGCTTATCTGCTAGCGGGGGGGCGAGAGATACGCAGTATTTT. It encodes CASSLSASGGARDTQYF.

The chain combines TRBV6-5 with TRBJ2-1; D is unclear. Gene TRBJ2-7 matches the end of the DNA better, so the J call may be wrong. Per the germline V gene, CDR1 is MNHEY and CDR2 is SVGAGI. There are 12 residues in the CDR3. Here the CDR3 DNA reads TGTGCCAGCAGTTACGGGTCGGGCGAGCAGTACTTC. Protein: CASSYGSGEQYF.

The chain joins TRBV6-2 or TRBV6-3 to TRBJ2-1; a weak D match, TRBD2 (6 bases). The ends were cut back, 0 bases at V and 13 bases at J, with 22 bases in the middle. The CDR3 runs to 16 residues. CDR1 is MNHEY, CDR2 SVGEGT, per germline. DNA for the CDR3: TGTGCCAGCAGTTACTCCCGGGACTCCTTACAAGAGACCCAGTTCTTC. It is translated as CASSYSRDSLQETQFF.

The chain recombines TRBV6-1 with TRBJ2-3; 12 positions match TRBD2. CDR1 and CDR2 from the germline V gene are MNHNS and SASEGT. The CDR3 runs to 17 residues. V gave up 5 bases and J gave up 1 base; unmatched junction bases: 7. CDR3 loop: CASSKGLAGSGTDTQYF. CDR3 DNA: TGTGCCAGCAGTAAGGGACTAGCGGGTTCTGGCACAGATACGCAGTATTTT.

This clonotype is medium-sized within its sample. The J gene is TRBJ1-5, the V gene TRBV10-1; perhaps TRBD1 as D (6 bases). Germline V gene data show CDR1 as WNHNN and CDR2 as SYGVQD (reference sequence). V was cut by 7 bases and J by 0 bases, with 16 bases left in between. The CDR3 consists of 16 residues. The CDR3 nucleotides are TGCGCCAGCATGGAAGGACAGAGGAATAGCAATCAGCCCCAGCATTTT. Translated, it gives CASMEGQRNSNQPQHF.

The rearrangement uses TRBV7-8 and TRBJ2-1, with D possibly being TRBD1 or TRBD2 (5 bases each). CDR3 length equals 14 residues. Germline V CDR1 and CDR2: SGHVS, FQNEAQ. V was trimmed by 5 bases and J by 4 bases, leaving 12 bases between them. Here the CDR3 reads CASSGASSYNEQFF. DNA of the CDR3: TGTGCCAGCAGCGGGGCTAGCAGTTACAATGAGCAGTTCTTC.

The rearrangement joins TRBV6-1 to TRBJ2-1; the match to TRBD2 covers 8 bases. CDR1 MNHNS and CDR2 SASEGT come from the germline V gene. With 6 bases clipped from V and 10 bases from J, the junction kept 8 bases outside the gene matches. This CDR3 is 13 amino acids long. CDR3: CASRGGLGREQFF. CDR3 nucleotides: TGTGCCAGCAGGGGGGGACTAGGGCGGGAGCAGTTCTTC.

About this clonotype: It is likely a read error, because the conserved phenylalanine at the end of the CDR3 is missing. The gene calls are TRBV7-7 and TRBJ2-5, with 9 bases that match TRBD2. The DNA end favors TRBJ2-1, so the J call may be wrong. Germline lookup yields CDR1 SSHAT and CDR2 FNYEAQ (reference sequence). This CDR3 contains 15 residues. CDR3: CASSLALAGLETQFS. CDR3 bases: TGTGCTAGCAGCTTAGCCCTAGCGGGGTTAGAGACCCAGTTCTCG.

The table lists this clonotype with a few counts. The gene calls are TRBV6-1 and TRBJ2-5; possibly TRBD1 or TRBD2 for D (7 bases each). The CDR3 spans 16 residues. Per germline, CDR1 MNHNS and CDR2 SASEGT. Trimming left V 1 base short and J 2 bases short, with 14 bases between. CDR3 DNA: TGTGCCAGCAGTGAAGTTCCAGGGGGGGGACAAGAGACCCAGTACTTC. It yields the protein CASSEVPGGGQETQYF.

The chain links TRBV7-3 to TRBJ2-1; 13 bases are shared with TRBD2. The length of the CDR3 is 19 residues. After removal of 2 bases from V and 2 bases from J, the junction contained 9 bases not matched to a gene. The germline V gene has CDR1 SGHTA and CDR2 FQGTGA. The CDR3, as DNA: TGTGCCAGCAGCTTAGTACTAGCGGGAGGGCCATACACCTACAATGAGCAGTTCTTC. It yields the protein CASSLVLAGGPYTYNEQFF.

The chain combines TRBV6-1 with TRBJ2-1; no definite D call. Germline-derived CDR1 and CDR2 are MNHNS and SASEGT. V shed 7 bases and J shed 8 bases, with 21 bases lying between them. The CDR3 has 15 amino acids. The DNA for the CDR3 is TGTGCCAGCAACATAGAGACTGTCGGCACAGATGAGCAGTTCTTC. It codes for CASNIETVGTDEQFF.

A few counts support this clonotype. This chain links TRBV27 with TRBJ2-5; 11 positions match TRBD2. This CDR3 contains 15 residues. Germline assignment: CDR1 MNHEY and CDR2 SMNVEV (reference sequence). V lost 5 bases, J lost 2 bases, and 4 bases stayed unmatched. CDR3 sequence reads: CASSRRTSGQETQYF. The CDR3 DNA follows: TGTGCCAGCAGTCGCCGGACTAGCGGGCAAGAGACCCAGTACTTC.

This clonotype was counted between two and nine times. The V and J genes are TRBV27 and TRBJ2-2; 13 bases fit TRBD2. Germline assignment: CDR1 MNHEY and CDR2 SMNVEV (reference sequence). J gave up 1 base and V 6 bases, and 5 bases lay outside the gene matches. CDR3 length equals 17 residues. CDR3 DNA: TGTGCCAGCAGGCTCGGACTAGCGGGAGAGAACACCGGGGAGCTGTTTTTT. Protein product: CASRLGLAGENTGELFF.

This clonotype showed up just a few times. This chain links TRBV4-1 with TRBJ2-3; D gene ambiguous. The CDR3 totals 13 residues. V was cut by 0 bases and J by 8 bases, with 9 bases left in between. Germline assignment: CDR1 MGHRA and CDR2 YSYEKL. As DNA, the CDR3 is TGCGCCAGCAGCCAAGAAGCCCCAGGTACGCAGTATTTT. Translation gives CASSQEAPGTQYF.

The chain uses TRBV6-1 and TRBJ2-1, with TRBD1 matching 8 bases. The CDR3 is 15 amino acids. The germline CDR1 and CDR2 sequences are MNHNS and SASEGT. V shed 6 bases and J 11 bases; nucleotides not matched to a gene: 15. CDR3 in amino acids: CASRTGQEAKNKQFF. The CDR3 DNA sequence: TGTGCCAGCAGGACGGGACAGGAGGCCAAAAACAAGCAGTTCTTC.

This clonotype appeared once. The chain carries TRBV27 and TRBJ2-1; the match to TRBD2 covers 7 bases. In germline, CDR1 is MNHEY, CDR2 SMNVEV (reference sequence). The V gene end was trimmed by 3 bases and the J gene end by 7 bases; junction bases not matched to a gene: 6. This CDR3 has 14 amino acids. In DNA, the CDR3 is TGTGCCAGCAGTTTGGCGGGAGCCTGGAATGAGCAGTTCTTC. It encodes CASSLAGAWNEQFF.

This clonotype is termed large. The V gene is TRBV6-5, the J gene TRBJ2-1, with 8 bases that match TRBD2. The V gene's germline CDR1 is MNHEY and CDR2 SVGAGI. J gave up 6 bases and V 8 bases, and 18 bases lay outside the gene matches. The CDR3 has 17 amino acids. The CDR3 DNA sequence: TGTGCCAGCTGGGGCCCCAGCCCCGCGGGGGGCGGCAATGAGCAGTTCTTC. The encoded protein is CASWGPSPAGGGNEQFF.

On this clonotype itself: Sequence at one end of the junction differs from germline and may be a read error. The rearrangement joins TRBV25-1 to TRBJ2-1; D is undetermined. Looked up from germline, CDR1 is MGHDK and CDR2 is SYGVNS. This CDR3 region has 12 residues. CDR3 region: CASSAETGEQFF. The CDR3 DNA follows: TGTGCCAGCAGCGCGGAGACGGGTGAGCAGTTTTTC.

This chain uses TRBV7-8 with TRBJ2-3, with 8 nucleotides matching TRBD2. The better agreement between TRBJ2-1 and the DNA end casts doubt on the J call. Looked up from germline, CDR1 is SGHVS and CDR2 is FQNEAQ. This CDR3 contains 17 residues. In DNA form, the CDR3 reads TGTGCCAGCAGCCCAAGCGGTGTCGGGACTAGTCGGAATGAGCAGTTCTTC. As protein: CASSPSGVGTSRNEQFF.

This clonotype occurred a few times. The V gene is TRBV27, the J gene TRBJ2-3; D uncertain. Germline V CDR1 and CDR2: MNHEY, SMNVEV (reference sequence). Trimming took off 5 bases at V and 5 bases at J, with 11 bases between the two ends. The CDR3 length is 13 residues. The CDR3 region is CASSAAAVDTQYF. CDR3 in DNA: TGTGCCAGCAGTGCCGCGGCAGTAGATACGCAGTATTTT.

This clonotype was found a few times. The V gene is TRBV11-3, the J gene TRBJ1-2; D is unresolved. Looked up from germline, CDR1 is SGHNT and CDR2 is YENEEA. This CDR3 is 11 amino acids long. With 8 bases removed from V and 8 bases from J, the gap between germline ends came to 12 bases. CDR3 amino acids: CASEQNEGYTF. CDR3 nucleotide sequence: TGTGCCAGCGAACAGAACGAGGGCTACACCTTC.

The V and J genes are TRBV12-3 or TRBV12-4 and TRBJ2-1; 9 bases line up with TRBD2. The V gene end was trimmed by 5 bases and the J gene end by 4 bases; junction bases not matched to a gene: 9. The CDR3 is 16 amino acids. For the CDR3, the DNA is TGTGCCAGCAGTCCCGAAAGCGGGAGGTTATACAATGAGCAGTTCTTC. Protein product: CASSPESGRLYNEQFF.

This clonotype was counted a single time. A junction boundary mismatches the germline segment, possibly from a read error. The J gene is TRBJ2-1, the V gene TRBV27, with D maybe TRBD2 (7 bases). The CDR3 has 17 amino acids. Germline V gene data show CDR1 as MNHEY and CDR2 as SMNVEV (reference sequence). The CDR3: CASSSFWAGGGAATQFF. CDR3 nucleotides: TGTGCCAGCAGTTCCTTTTGGGCTGGTGGGGGGGCCGCTACGCAGTTTTTC.